These 2 T cell receptor beta chains were all obtained from the same sample, sequenced in a study of graft-versus-host responses after intestinal transplantation (dated by TCRdb to the early 2020s). The protocol used for the library was the immunoSEQ multiplex PCR assay. Sourced from immuneACCESS, this table was stored by TCRdb with only in-frame sequences that have V and J called. A share of the clones is absent; for the studies checked, an unresolved V gene accounts for under half, and the remainder has no known explanation. The sample data list 90,000 to 150,000 clones, and approximately 95% of these were observed just once. The ten largest clones take up 2.5% to 3.5% of the sample. Antigen specificity for these receptors is unknown. According to the study, the label for this sample's time point signals: cells obtained before transplantation from donor or recipient. The sample was unstimulated CD8+ T cells sorted from spleen or lymph node cells, taken before intestinal transplant. Every receptor here comes from a human donor who received an intestinal transplant.

The gene calls are TRBV28 and TRBJ2-7; D tentatively fits TRBD1 or TRBD2 (5 bases each). With 5 bases removed from V and 3 bases from J, the gap between germline ends came to 11 bases. This CDR3 is built from 13 residues. Germline V lookup: CDR1 MDHEN, CDR2 SYDVKM. The CDR3 sequence: CASSRTGGYEQYF. The CDR3 DNA is TGTGCCAGCAGTAGGACTGGGGGCTACGAGCAGTACTTC.

This sequence joins TRBV30 and TRBJ2-7, with TRBD2 as a possible D gene (8 bases). Germline V lookup: CDR1 GTSNPN, CDR2 SVGIG (reference sequence). V lost 3 bases, J lost 2 bases, and 32 bases lay in between. The length of the CDR3 is 20 residues. The chain's CDR3 is CAWSASGGASSGLAAYEQYF. In DNA form, the CDR3 reads TGTGCCTGGAGCGCTTCAGGGGGAGCTTCTAGCGGGCTTGCTGCCTACGAGCAGTACTTC.